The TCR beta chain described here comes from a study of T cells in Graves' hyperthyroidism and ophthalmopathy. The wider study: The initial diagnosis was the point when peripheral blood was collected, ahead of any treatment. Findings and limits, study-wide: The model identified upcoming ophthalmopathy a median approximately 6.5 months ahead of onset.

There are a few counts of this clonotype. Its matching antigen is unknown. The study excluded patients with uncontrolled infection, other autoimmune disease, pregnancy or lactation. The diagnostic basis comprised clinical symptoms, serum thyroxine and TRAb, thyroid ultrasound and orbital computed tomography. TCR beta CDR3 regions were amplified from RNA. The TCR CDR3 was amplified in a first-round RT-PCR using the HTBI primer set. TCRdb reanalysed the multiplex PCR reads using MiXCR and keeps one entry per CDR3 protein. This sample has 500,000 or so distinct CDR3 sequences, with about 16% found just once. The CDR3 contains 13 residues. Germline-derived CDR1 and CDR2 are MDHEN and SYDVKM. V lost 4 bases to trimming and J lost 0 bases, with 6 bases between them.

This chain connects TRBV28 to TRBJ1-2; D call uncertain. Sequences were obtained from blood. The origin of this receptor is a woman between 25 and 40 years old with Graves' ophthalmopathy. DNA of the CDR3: TGTGCCAGCAGTTCGTCCCCTAACTATGGCTACACCTTC. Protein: CASSSSPNYGYTF.